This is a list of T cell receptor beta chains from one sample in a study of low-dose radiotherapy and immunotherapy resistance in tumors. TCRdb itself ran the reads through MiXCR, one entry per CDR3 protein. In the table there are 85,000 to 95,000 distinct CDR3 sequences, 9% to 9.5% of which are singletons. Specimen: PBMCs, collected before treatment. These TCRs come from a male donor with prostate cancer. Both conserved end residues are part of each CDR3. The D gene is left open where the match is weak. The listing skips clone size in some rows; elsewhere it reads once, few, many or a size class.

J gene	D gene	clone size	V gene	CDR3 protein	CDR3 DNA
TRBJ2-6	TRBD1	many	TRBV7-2	CASSSRDSLGGANVLTF	TGTGCCAGCAGCTCCCGGGACAGTCTCGGTGGGGCCAACGTCCTGACTTTC
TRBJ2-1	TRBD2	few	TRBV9	CASSPAGTSGRAVSYNEQFF	TGTGCCAGCAGCCCCGCCGGGACTAGCGGGAGGGCCGTATCCTACAATGAGCAGTTCTTC
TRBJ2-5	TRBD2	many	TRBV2	CASRSGRFPETQYF	TGTGCCAGCAGGAGCGGGAGGTTCCCAGAGACCCAGTACTTC
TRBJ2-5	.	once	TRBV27	CASSSGLPQETQYF	TGTGCCAGCAGTTCGGGACTCCCCCAAGAGACCCAGTACTTC
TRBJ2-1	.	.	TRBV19	CASSQEGGPYEQFF	TGTGCCAGCAGCCAAGAAGGCGGCCCCTACGAGCAGTTCTTC
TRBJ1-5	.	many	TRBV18	CASSPGTGYNQPQHF	TGTGCCAGCTCACCAGGGACGGGGTACAATCAGCCCCAGCATTTT
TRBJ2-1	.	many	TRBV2	CASMGADSYNEQFF	TGTGCCAGCATGGGAGCGGACTCCTACAATGAGCAGTTCTTC
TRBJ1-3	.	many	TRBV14	CASSRNSGNTIYF	TGTGCCAGCAGCCGAAACTCTGGAAACACCATATATTTT
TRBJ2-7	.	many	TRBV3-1	CASSHGGDEQYF	TGTGCCAGCAGCCACGGGGGTGACGAGCAGTACTTC
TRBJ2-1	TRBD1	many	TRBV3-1	CASSLGQANNEQFF	TGTGCCAGCAGCTTGGGACAGGCGAACAATGAGCAGTTCTTC
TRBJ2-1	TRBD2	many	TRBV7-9	CASSLAGHSGTSQRHEQFF	TGTGCCAGCAGCTTAGCTGGACACTCCGGGACTAGTCAACGTCATGAGCAGTTCTTC
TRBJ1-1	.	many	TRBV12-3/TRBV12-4	CASSLGGVGTEAFF	TGTGCCAGCAGTTTAGGGGGCGTCGGCACTGAAGCTTTCTTT
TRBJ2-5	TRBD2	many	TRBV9	CASSVAGGPQETQYF	TGTGCCAGCAGCGTAGCGGGAGGTCCCCAAGAGACCCAGTACTTC
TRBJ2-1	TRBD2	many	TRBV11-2	CASSVAGTSINEQFF	TGTGCCAGCAGCGTCGCCGGGACTAGCATCAATGAGCAGTTCTTC
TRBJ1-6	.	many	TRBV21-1	CASSNPGRDRRKPQEDSPLHF	TGTGCCAGCAGCAACCCCGGACGGGACAGAAGAAAACCCCAAGAGGACTCACCCCTCCACTTT
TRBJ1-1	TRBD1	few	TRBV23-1	CASSTDRVGTEAFF	TGCGCCAGCAGTACAGACAGGGTGGGCACTGAAGCTTTCTTT
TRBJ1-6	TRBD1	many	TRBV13	CASSTMTGYSPLHF	TGTGCCAGCAGCACGATGACAGGGTACTCACCCCTCCACTTT
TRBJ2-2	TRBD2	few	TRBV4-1	CASSQGQVRGLATGELFF	TGCGCCAGCAGCCAAGGTCAAGTGAGAGGACTAGCGACCGGGGAGCTGTTTTTT
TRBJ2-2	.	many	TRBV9	CASSAAILNAGELFF	TGTGCCAGCAGCGCAGCGATTTTGAACGCCGGGGAGCTGTTTTTT
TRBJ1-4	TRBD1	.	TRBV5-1	CASSLEGGRDEKLFF	TGCGCCAGCAGCTTGGAAGGGGGCAGAGATGAAAAACTGTTTTTT
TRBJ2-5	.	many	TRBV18	CASSPGYQETQYF	TGTGCCAGCTCACCGGGTTATCAAGAGACCCAGTACTTC
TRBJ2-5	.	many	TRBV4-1	CASSQGIGLETQYF	TGCGCCAGCAGCCAAGGGATAGGGCTAGAGACCCAGTACTTC
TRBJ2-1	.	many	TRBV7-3	CASSLTPGSLHEQFF	TGTGCCAGCAGCTTAACACCGGGGTCGTTACATGAGCAGTTCTTC
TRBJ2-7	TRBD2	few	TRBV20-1	CSASPSGRHYEQYF	TGCAGTGCGTCGCCTAGCGGGAGACACTACGAGCAGTACTTC
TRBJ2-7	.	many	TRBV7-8	CASTQGRLVLEQYF	TGTGCCAGCACCCAGGGCAGGCTAGTCCTCGAGCAGTACTTC
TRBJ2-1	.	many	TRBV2	CASSAGVSYNEQFF	TGTGCCAGCAGTGCGGGTGTCTCCTACAATGAGCAGTTCTTC
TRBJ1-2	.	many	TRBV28	CASSPTGQPYYGYTF	TGTGCCAGCAGTCCGACGGGACAACCATACTATGGCTACACCTTC
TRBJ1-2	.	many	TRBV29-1	CSVDGGAGNYGYTF	TGCAGCGTTGATGGGGGCGCGGGGAACTATGGCTACACCTTC
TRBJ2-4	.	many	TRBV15	CATSRDSGGQNIQYF	TGTGCCACCAGCAGAGATTCAGGGGGGCAAAACATTCAGTACTTC
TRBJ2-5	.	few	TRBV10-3	CAIGTGTGETQYF	TGTGCCATCGGGACCGGGACTGGGGAGACCCAGTACTTC
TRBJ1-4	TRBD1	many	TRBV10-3	CAARSGGSEKLFF	TGTGCCGCCCGGTCAGGGGGGAGTGAAAAACTGTTTTTT
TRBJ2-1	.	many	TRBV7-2	CASSPTPTKLNEQFF	TGTGCCAGCAGTCCGACTCCGACGAAACTCAATGAGCAGTTCTTC
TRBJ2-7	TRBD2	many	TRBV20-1	CSARIAGYEQYF	TGCAGTGCTAGAATAGCGGGATACGAGCAGTACTTC
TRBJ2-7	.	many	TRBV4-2	CASSQDRQYYEQYF	TGTGCCAGCAGCCAAGATCGACAGTACTACGAGCAGTACTTC
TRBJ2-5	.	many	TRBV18	CASSPPSQETQYF	TGTGCCAGCTCACCACCATCTCAAGAGACCCAGTACTTC
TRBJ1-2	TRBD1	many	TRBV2	CASSSGTAGSYTF	TGTGCCAGCAGCTCCGGGACAGCTGGGAGCTACACCTTC
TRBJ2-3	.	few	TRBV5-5	CASSLVGQGTDTQYF	TGTGCCAGCAGCCTCGTGGGGCAGGGTACAGATACGCAGTATTTT
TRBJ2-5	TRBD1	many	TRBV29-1	CSVVGDSRETQYF	TGCAGCGTTGTGGGGGACAGCCGAGAGACCCAGTACTTC
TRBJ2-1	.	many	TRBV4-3	CASSQDEEGEQFF	TGCGCCAGCAGCCAAGATGAGGAGGGTGAGCAGTTCTTC
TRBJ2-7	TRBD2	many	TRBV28	CATSAGAYEQYF	TGTGCCACTTCGGCGGGGGCCTACGAGCAGTACTTC
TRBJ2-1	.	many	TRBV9	CASSVQSSLNEQFF	TGTGCCAGCAGCGTACAGAGCAGCTTAAACGAGCAGTTCTTC
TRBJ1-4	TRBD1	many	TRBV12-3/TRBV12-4	CASSTGQVTNF	TGTGCCAGCAGTACCGGACAGGTAACAAATTTT
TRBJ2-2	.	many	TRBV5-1	CASSERTGTGELFF	TGCGCCAGCAGCGAAAGAACAGGGACCGGGGAGCTGTTTTTT
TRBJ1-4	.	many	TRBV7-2	CASSLGRNEKLFF	TGTGCCAGCAGCTTAGGGCGTAATGAAAAACTGTTTTTT
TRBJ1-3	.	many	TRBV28	CASSITGYGNTIYF	TGTGCCAGCAGTATAACAGGGTACGGAAACACCATATATTTT